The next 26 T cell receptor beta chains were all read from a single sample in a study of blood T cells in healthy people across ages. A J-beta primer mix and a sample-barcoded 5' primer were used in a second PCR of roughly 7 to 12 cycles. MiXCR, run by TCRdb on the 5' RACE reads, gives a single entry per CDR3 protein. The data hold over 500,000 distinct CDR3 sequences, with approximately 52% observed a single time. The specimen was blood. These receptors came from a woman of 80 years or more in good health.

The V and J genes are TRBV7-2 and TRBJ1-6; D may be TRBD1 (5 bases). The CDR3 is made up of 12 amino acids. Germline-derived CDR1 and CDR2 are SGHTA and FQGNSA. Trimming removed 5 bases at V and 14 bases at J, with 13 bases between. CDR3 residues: CASSPGTRTLHF. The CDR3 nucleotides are TGTGCCAGCAGCCCAGGGACCAGGACCCTCCACTTT.

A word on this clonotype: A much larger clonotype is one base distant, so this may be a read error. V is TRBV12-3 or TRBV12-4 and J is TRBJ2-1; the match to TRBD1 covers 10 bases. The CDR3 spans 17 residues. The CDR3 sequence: CASSFRDRGDRHKEQFF. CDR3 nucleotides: TGTGCCAGCAGTTTCCGGGACAGGGGAGATAGGCACAAGGAGCAGTTCTTC.

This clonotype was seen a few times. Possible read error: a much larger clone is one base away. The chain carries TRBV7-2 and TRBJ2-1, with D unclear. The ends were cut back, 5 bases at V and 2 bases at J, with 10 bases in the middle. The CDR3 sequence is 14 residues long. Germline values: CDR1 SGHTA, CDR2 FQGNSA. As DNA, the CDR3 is TGTGCCAGCAGCGTAGTGTTAGCCTACAATGAGCAGTTCTTC. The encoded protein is CASSVVLAYNEQFF.

CDR3 DNA sequence: TGCAGCGTCCTTACCGGGACAGCCCCCGGGGAGCTGTTTTTT. This encodes CSVLTGTAPGELFF. The chain recombines TRBV29-1 with TRBJ2-2; 7 nucleotides agree with TRBD1. V dropped 6 bases and J dropped 6; count of bases not matched to a gene: 10. The CDR3 runs to 14 residues. The germline CDR1 and CDR2 sequences are SQVTM and ANQGSEA.

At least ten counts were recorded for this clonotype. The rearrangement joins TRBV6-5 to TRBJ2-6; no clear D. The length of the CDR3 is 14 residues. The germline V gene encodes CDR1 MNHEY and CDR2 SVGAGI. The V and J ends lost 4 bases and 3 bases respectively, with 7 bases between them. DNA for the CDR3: TGTGCCAGCAGTTTGGGGTTTGGGGCCAACGTCCTGACTTTC. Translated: CASSLGFGANVLTF.

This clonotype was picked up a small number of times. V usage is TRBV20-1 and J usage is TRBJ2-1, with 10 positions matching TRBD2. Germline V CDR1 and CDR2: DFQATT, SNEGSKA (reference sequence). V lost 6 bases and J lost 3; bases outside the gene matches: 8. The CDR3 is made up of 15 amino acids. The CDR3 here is CSALAGGRDYNEQFF. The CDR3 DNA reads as TGCAGTGCCTTAGCGGGAGGAAGGGACTACAATGAGCAGTTCTTC.

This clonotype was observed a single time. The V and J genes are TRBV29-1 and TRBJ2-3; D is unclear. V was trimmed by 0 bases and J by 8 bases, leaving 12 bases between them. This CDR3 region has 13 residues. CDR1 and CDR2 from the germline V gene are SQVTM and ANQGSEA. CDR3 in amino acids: CSVEDRTPGTQYF. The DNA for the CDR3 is TGCAGCGTTGAAGACCGGACCCCCGGTACGCAGTATTTT.

The CDR3 reads CASSPESYNSPLHF. The CDR3 DNA follows: TGTGCCAGCAGCCCTGAATCTTATAATTCACCCCTCCACTTT. The V gene is TRBV7-6, the J gene TRBJ1-6; no definite D call. CDR1 is SGHVS, CDR2 FNYEAQ, per germline. The CDR3 is 14 amino acids. The V gene lost 5 bases and the J gene lost 4 bases, with 9 bases spanning the gap.

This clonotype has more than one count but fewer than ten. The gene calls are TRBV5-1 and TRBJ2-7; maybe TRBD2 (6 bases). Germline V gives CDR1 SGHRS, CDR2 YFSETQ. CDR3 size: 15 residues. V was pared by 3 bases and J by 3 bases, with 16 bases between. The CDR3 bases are TGCGCCAGCAGCTCCGCCACGGGACTGGGCTACGAGCAGTACTTC. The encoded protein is CASSSATGLGYEQYF.

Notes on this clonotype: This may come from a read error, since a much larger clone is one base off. This CDR3 reads CSVEREQSYNEQFF. In nucleotides, the CDR3 is TGCAGCGTTGAACGGGAGCAGTCCTACAATGAGCAGTTCTTC. The chain has TRBV29-1 and TRBJ2-1; possible D gene TRBD2, 6 bases. This CDR3 is built from 14 residues. The germline CDR1 and CDR2 sequences are SQVTM and ANQGSEA. V was trimmed by 2 bases and J by 1 base, leaving 9 bases between them.

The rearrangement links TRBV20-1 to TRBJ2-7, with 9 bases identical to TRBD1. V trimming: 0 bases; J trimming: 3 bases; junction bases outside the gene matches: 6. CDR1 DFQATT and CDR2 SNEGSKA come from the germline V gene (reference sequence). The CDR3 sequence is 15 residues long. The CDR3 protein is CSARDLDRGYYEQYF. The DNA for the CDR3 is TGCAGTGCTAGAGATCTGGACAGGGGATACTACGAGCAGTACTTC.

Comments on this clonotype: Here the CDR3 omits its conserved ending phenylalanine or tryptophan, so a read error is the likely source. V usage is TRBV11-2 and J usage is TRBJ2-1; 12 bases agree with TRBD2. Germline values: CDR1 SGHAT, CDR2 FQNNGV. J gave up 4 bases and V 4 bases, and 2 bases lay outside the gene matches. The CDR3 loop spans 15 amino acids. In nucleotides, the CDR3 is TGTGCCAGCAGCTCCCTAGCGGGGGGGTACAATGAGCAGTTCTTA. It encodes CASSSLAGGYNEQFL.

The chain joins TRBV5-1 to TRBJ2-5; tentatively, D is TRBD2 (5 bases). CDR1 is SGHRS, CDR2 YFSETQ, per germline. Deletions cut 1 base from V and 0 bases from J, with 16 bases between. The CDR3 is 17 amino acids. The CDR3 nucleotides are TGCGCCAGCAGCTTGCGCTGGACTTCGATAAACCAAGAGACCCAGTACTTC. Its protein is CASSLRWTSINQETQYF. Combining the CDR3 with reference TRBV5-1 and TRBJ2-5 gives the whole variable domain KAGVTQTPRYLIKTRGQQVTLSCSPISGHRSVSWYQQTPGQGLQFLFEYFSETQRNKGNFPGRFSGRQFSNSRSEMNVSTLELGDSALYLCASSLRWTSINQETQYFGPGTRLLVL.

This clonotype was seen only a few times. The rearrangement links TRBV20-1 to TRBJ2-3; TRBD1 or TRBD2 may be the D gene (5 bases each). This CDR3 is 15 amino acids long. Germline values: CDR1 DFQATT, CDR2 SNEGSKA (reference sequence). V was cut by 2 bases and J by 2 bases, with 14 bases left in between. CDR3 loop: CSARHPGRTTDTQYF. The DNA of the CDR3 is TGCAGTGCTAGACATCCGGGACGGACCACAGATACGCAGTATTTT.

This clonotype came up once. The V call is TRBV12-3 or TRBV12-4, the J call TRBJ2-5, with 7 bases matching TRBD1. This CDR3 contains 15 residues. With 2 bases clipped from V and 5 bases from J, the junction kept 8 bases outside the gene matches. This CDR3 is CASSLLGGDGETQYF. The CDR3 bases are TGTGCCAGCAGTTTATTAGGGGGCGATGGGGAGACCCAGTACTTC.

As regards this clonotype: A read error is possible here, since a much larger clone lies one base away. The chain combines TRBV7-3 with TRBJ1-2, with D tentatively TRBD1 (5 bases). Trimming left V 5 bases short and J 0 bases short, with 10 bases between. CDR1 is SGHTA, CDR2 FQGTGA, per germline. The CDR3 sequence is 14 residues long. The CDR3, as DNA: TGTGCCAGCAGCGTGTCAGGGTCTAACTATGGCTACACCTTC. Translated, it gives CASSVSGSNYGYTF. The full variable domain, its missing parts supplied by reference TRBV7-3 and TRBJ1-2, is GAGVSQTPSNKVTEKGKYVELRCDPISGHTALYWYRQSLGQGPEFLIYFQGTGAADDSGLPNDRFFAVRPEGSVSTLKIQRTERGDSAVYLCASSVSGSNYGYTFGSGTRLTVV.

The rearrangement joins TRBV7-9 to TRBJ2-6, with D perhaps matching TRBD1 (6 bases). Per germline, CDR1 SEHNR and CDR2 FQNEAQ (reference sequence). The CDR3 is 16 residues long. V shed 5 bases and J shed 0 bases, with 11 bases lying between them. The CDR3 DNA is TGTGCCAGCAGCCCAACAGGGCCCTCTGGGGCCAACGTCCTGACTTTC. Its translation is CASSPTGPSGANVLTF.

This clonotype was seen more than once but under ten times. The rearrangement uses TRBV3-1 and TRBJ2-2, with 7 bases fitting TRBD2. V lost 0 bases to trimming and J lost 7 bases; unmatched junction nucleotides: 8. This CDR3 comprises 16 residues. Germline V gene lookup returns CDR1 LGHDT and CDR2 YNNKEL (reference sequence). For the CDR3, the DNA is TGTGCCAGCAGCCAAGAGCGGGGGTTTGGTGTCGGGGAGCTGTTTTTT. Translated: CASSQERGFGVGELFF.

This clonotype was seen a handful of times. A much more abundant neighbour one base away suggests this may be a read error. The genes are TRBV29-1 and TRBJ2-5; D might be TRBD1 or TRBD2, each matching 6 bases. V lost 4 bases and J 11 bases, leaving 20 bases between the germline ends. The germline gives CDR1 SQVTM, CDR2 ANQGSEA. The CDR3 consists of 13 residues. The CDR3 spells CSVVGGRRNEQYF. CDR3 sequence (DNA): TGCAGCGTTGTTGGGGGGCGCAGGAATGAGCAGTACTTC.

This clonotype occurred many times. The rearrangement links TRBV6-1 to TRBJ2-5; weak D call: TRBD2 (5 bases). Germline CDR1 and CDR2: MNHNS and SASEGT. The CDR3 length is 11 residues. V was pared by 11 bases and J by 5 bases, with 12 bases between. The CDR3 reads CAGGTSETQYF. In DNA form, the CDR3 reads TGTGCCGGAGGAACTTCTGAGACCCAGTACTTC.

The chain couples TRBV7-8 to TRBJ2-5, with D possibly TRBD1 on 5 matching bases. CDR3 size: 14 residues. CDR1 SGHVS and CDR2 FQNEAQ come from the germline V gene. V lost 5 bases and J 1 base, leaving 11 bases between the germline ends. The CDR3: CASSTRAFQETQYF. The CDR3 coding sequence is TGTGCCAGCAGCACCAGGGCCTTCCAAGAGACCCAGTACTTC.

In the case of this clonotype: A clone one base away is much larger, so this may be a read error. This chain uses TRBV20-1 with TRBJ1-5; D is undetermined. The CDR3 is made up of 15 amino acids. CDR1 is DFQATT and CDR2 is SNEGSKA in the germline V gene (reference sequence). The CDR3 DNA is TGCGGTGCTCTAAAAAAAAGGATTTTTAATCAGCCCCAGCATTTT. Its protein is CGALKKRIFNQPQHF.

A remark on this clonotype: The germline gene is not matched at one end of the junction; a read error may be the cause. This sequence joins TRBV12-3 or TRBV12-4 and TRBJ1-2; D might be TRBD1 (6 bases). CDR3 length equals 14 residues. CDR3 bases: TGTGTCAGCAGTTTCGGGGGCGGGGTCTATGGCTACACCTTC. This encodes CVSSFGGGVYGYTF.

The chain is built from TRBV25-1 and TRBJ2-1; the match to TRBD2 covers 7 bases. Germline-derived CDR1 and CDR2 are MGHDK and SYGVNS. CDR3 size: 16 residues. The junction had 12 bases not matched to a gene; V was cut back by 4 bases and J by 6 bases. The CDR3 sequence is CASSGPRGDRVNEQFF. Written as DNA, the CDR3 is TGTGCCAGCAGTGGACCCCGGGGGGATCGGGTCAATGAGCAGTTCTTC.

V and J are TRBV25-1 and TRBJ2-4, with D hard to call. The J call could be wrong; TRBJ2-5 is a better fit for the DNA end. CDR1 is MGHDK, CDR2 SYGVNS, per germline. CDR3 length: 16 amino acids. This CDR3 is CASSEPALGRKETQYF. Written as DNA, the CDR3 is TGTGCCAGCAGTGAACCTGCCTTGGGCAGGAAAGAGACCCAGTACTTC.

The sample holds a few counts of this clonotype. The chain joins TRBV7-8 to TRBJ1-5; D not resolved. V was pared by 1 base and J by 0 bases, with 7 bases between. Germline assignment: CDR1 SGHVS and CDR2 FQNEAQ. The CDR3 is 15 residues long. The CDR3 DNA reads TGTGCCAGCAGCTTAGGAGAGAATAGCAATCAGCCCCAGCATTTT. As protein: CASSLGENSNQPQHF.